This TCR beta chain stems from a study of cytomegalovirus exposure and HLA in healthy donors. The PCR ran on 60 Vbeta and 13 Jbeta primers. TCRdb's table, derived via immunoSEQ multiplex PCR, lists solely in-frame clones and lacks some. Here the sample table reports 60,000 to 75,000 clones. Findings of the study overall: Later analysis revealed greater clonal expansion in HLA-associated TCR beta chains than in equally common others. In terms of immune exposure information, only CMV serostatus was available. Researchers reported in a later analysis that a missense DCLRE1C variant was tied to TCR beta V- and J-gene trimming.

Remarks on this clone: The target antigen is unknown.

This CDR3 contains 13 residues. In germline, CDR1 is MNHNY, CDR2 SVGAGI (reference sequence). The V segment lost 8 bases and the J segment 10 bases; nucleotides outside the gene matches: 9. This TCR came from a woman aged 25 to 45 in good health and CMV-seronegative. The genes are TRBV6-6 and TRBJ2-1, with TRBD1 matching over 9 bases. Material for sequencing was PBMCs. The CDR3 nucleotides are TGTGCCAGCGCCGGGACAGGGTATGACGAGCAGTTCTTC. Translating gives CASAGTGYDEQFF.